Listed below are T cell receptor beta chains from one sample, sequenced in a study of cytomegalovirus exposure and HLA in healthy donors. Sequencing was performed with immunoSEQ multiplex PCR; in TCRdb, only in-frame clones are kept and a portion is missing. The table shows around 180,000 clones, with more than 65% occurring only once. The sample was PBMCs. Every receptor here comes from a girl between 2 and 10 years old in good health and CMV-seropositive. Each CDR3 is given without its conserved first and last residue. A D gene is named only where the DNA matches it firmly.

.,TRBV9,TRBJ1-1,ASSVVNSEAF
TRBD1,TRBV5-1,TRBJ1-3,ASSLKGGQVGSGNTIY
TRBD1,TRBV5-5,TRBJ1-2,ASSLGEGAYGYT
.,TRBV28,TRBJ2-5,ASGRVGETQY
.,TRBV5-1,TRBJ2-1,ASSLGHNEQF
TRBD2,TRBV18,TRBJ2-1,ASSLGLAGDNEQF
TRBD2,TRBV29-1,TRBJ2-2,SVEDPRSAGGLNTGELF
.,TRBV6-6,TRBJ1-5,ASVGSGLDNQPQH
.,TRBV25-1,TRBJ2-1,ASISGGAYNEQF
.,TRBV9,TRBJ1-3,ASSVTGGNTIY
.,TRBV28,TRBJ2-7,ASSGLPYEQY
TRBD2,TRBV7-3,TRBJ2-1,ASSPGASGTNEQF
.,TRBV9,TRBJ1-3,ASSVQQTGNTIY
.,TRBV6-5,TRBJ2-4,ASSQTQGTIQY
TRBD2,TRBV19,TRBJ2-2,ASWTSGTANTGELF
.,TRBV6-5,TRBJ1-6,ASSYTDRDSPLH
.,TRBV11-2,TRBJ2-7,ASSYSGNEQY
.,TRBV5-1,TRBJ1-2,ASSRGNYGYT
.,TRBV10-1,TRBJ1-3,ASSDSGFGNTIY
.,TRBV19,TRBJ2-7,ASSIGAWGRGNSSYEQY
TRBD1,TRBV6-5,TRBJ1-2,ASSSVSPDRVFGYT
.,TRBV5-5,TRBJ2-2,ASSLERAGELF
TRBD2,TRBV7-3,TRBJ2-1,ASSSKGLADYNEQF
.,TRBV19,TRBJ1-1,ASSARAVEGAF
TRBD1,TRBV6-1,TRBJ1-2,ASSDPTGGHYGYT
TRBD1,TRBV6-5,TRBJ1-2,ASSLTGQNYGYT
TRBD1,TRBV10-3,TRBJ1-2,AISVGLTRTGANYGYT
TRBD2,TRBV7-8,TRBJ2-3,ASSLYWGGADTQY
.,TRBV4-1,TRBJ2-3,ASSGGLRTDTQY
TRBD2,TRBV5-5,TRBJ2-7,ASSYATSGGLYEQY
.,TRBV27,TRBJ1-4,ASSGAATNEKLF
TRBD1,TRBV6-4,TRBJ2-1,ASSDGIRGLTYNEQF
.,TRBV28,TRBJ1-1,ASSLYREGSTEAF
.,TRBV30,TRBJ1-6,AWSSVIAPLH
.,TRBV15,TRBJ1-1,ATSRDPNTEAF
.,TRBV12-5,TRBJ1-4,ASGPIDGAREKLF
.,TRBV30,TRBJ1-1,AWRNQQAMNTEAF
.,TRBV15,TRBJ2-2,ATSSGPGRNTGELF
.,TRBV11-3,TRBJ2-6,ASSLRGTGANVLT
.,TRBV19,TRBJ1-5,ASSRSSPGNQPQH
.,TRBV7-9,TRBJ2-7,ASSLKEFSYEQY
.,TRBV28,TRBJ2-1,ASSLPVGDNEQF
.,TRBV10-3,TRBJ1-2,AISEDPEANYGYT
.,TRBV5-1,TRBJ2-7,ASSLQYAGAREQY
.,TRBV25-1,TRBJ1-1,ASTDRPNTEAF
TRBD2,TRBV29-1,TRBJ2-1,SETSGGGPYNEQF
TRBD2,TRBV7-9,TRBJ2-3,ASSSGLAGGLSTDTQY
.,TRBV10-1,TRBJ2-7,ASSPWDKAYEQY
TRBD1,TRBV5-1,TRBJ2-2,ASSYIGQGVRSELF
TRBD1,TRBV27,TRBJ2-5,ASSLNGAGGGETQY